These 5 T cell receptor beta chains were sequenced from one sample in a study of shared clonotypes between healthy human individuals. Naive-designated CD8 cells lacked CD45RO, were positively enriched for CCR7, and omitted terminally differentiated effector memory CD45RA+ cells. The data were produced by immunoSEQ multiplex PCR, yet TCRdb's version contains in-frame clones alone and is incomplete. This sample has about 2.1 million clones, with 93% found just once. The specimen sequenced was naive CD8+ T cells from PBMCs. Receptors were obtained from a young man in good health. Some clones in this sample may be carry-over from other donors' samples.

V is TRBV7-6 and J is TRBJ2-7; D is unresolved. V was cut by 4 bases and J by 2 bases, with 18 bases left in between. Germline loops: CDR1 SGHVS, CDR2 FNYEAQ. The CDR3 totals 16 residues. The CDR3 region is CASSSVPFKPTYEQYF. CDR3 nucleotides: TGTGCCAGCAGCTCGGTCCCTTTCAAACCAACCTACGAGCAGTACTTC.

The chain employs TRBV29-1 and TRBJ2-3, with 13 bases lining up with TRBD2. Germline loops: CDR1 SQVTM, CDR2 ANQGSEA. This CDR3 region has 15 residues. J was trimmed by 5 bases and V by 6 bases; bases with no gene match: 8. Here the CDR3 reads CSVHRTSGSGDTQYF. The CDR3 DNA is TGCAGCGTCCACCGGACTAGCGGGAGTGGAGATACGCAGTATTTT.

The gene calls are TRBV27 and TRBJ2-1; D is possibly TRBD2 (5 bases). This CDR3 spans 15 amino acids. Per the germline V gene, CDR1 is MNHEY and CDR2 is SMNVEV (reference sequence). V lost 8 bases to trimming and J lost 0 bases, with 14 bases between them. CDR3 DNA sequence: TGTGCCAGCGCCCTTCGAGCGGTCTCCTACAATGAGCAGTTCTTC. It encodes CASALRAVSYNEQFF.

This chain connects TRBV28 to TRBJ1-5, with 10 bases lining up with TRBD1. The germline gives CDR1 MDHEN, CDR2 SYDVKM. V lost 4 bases and J lost 1; bases outside the gene matches: 10. CDR3 length: 18 amino acids. The CDR3 region has the DNA TGTGCCAGCAGTTCCGTAGGGACAGGGGTGTGGAGCAATCAGCCCCAGCATTTT. Translating gives CASSSVGTGVWSNQPQHF.

The chain carries TRBV28 and TRBJ1-5; 8 nucleotides match TRBD1. V was clipped by 5 bases and J by 3 bases; unmatched bases: 9. This CDR3 has 16 amino acids. Germline CDR1 reads MDHEN; CDR2 reads SYDVKM. The chain's CDR3 is CASSPLTGAPNQPQHF. CDR3 nucleotides: TGTGCCAGCAGTCCACTGACAGGGGCACCCAATCAGCCCCAGCATTTT.